This entry lists 3 T cell receptor beta chains sequenced from one sample in a study of T cell responses to AZD1222 COVID-19 vaccine. Libraries were prepared by immunoSEQ multiplex PCR; TCRdb keeps only in-frame clonotypes and omits some of them. The repertoire holds around 100,000 clones, about nine tenths seen once, with 1.8% in the top ten. Sequencing used peripheral blood, obtained on day 0 of AZD1222 vaccination. The receptors originated from an adult in good health.

This chain uses TRBV28 with TRBJ2-7; TRBD2 matches at 12 bases. The V segment lost 7 bases and the J segment 0 bases; nucleotides outside the gene matches: 13. Germline V gene data show CDR1 as MDHEN and CDR2 as SYDVKM. The CDR3 runs to 18 residues. The CDR3 region has the DNA TGTGCCAGCACCCCGGGACTAGCGGGTTCCCGGAGCTCCTACGAGCAGTACTTC. Amino acids: CASTPGLAGSRSSYEQYF.

The DNA for the CDR3 is TGTGCCAGCAGCTTAGCGGGAGGAGGCACAGATACGCAGTATTTT. This codes for CASSLAGGGTDTQYF. The chain joins TRBV9 to TRBJ2-3, with 10 bases identical to TRBD2. The CDR3 totals 15 residues. Trimming took 4 bases from V and 1 from J; bases not matched to a gene: 3. The germline CDR1 and CDR2 sequences are SGDLS and YYNGEE.

This clone was seen a handful of times. The chain combines TRBV7-2 with TRBJ1-3, with D hard to call. The CDR3 is 14 amino acids. In germline, CDR1 is SGHTA, CDR2 FQGNSA. V shed 0 bases and J shed 2 bases, with 5 bases lying between them. This CDR3 reads CASSLAPPGNTIYF. DNA for the CDR3: TGTGCCAGCAGCTTAGCTCCCCCTGGAAACACCATATATTTT.